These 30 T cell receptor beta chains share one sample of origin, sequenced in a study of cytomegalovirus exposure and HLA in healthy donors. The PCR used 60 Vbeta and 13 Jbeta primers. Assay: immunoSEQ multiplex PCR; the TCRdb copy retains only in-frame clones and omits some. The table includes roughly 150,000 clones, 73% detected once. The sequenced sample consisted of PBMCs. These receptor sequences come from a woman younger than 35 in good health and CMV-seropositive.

CDR3 sequence reads: CASPPVFRAGELFF. The CDR3 bases are TGTGCCAGCCCCCCGGTTTTCCGCGCCGGGGAGCTGTTTTTT. The gene calls are TRBV6-6 and TRBJ2-2; D is unresolved. Trimming stripped 8 bases from V and 6 bases from J, with 16 bases between. The V gene's germline CDR1 is MNHNY and CDR2 SVGAGI (reference sequence). This CDR3 is built from 14 residues.

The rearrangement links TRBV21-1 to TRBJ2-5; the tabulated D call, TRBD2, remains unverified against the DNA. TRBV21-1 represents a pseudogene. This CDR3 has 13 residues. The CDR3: CASIIRKLKRRYF. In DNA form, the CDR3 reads TGTGCCAGCATCATACGTAAACTTAAGAGGAGGTACTTC.

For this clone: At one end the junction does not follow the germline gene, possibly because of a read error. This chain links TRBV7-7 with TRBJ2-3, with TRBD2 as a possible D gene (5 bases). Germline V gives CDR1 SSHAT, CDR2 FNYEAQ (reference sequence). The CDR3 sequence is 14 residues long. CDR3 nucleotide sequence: TGTGCTAGCAGCAGGTCTAGCAATAAGGATACGCAGTATTTT. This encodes CASSRSSNKDTQYF.

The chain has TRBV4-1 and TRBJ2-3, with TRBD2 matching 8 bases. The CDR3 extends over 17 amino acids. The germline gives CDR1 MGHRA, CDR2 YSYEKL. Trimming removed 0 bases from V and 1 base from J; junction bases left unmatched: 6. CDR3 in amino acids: CASSQEPAAGGTDTQYF. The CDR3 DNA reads TGCGCCAGCAGCCAAGAGCCGGCAGCGGGGGGCACAGATACGCAGTATTTT.

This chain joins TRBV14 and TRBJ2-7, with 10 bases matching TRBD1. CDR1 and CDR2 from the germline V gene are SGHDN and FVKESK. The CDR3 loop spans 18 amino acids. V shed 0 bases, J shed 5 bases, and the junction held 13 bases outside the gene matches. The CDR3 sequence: CASSQDRDRGLAVHEQYF. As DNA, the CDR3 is TGTGCCAGCAGCCAAGATCGTGACAGGGGGCTTGCCGTACACGAGCAGTACTTC.

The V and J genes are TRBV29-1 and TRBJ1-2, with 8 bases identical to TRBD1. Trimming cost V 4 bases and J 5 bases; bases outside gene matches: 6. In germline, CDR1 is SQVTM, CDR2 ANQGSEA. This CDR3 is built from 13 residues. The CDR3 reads CSVGITGGYGYTF. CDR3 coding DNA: TGCAGCGTTGGAATTACAGGGGGTTATGGCTACACCTTC.

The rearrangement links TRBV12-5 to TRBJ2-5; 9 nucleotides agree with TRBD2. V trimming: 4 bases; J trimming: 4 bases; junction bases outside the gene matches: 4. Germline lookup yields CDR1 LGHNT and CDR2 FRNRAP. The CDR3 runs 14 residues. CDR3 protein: CASGSAGGRETQYF. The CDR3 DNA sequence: TGTGCTAGTGGTTCGGCGGGGGGGAGAGAGACCCAGTACTTC.

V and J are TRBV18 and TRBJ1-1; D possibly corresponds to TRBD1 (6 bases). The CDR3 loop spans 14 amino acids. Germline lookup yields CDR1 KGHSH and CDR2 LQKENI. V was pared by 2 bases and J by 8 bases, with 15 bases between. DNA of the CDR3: TGTGCCAGCTCACCAGGTCCAGGGGAGGGAGAAGCTTTCTTT. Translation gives CASSPGPGEGEAFF.

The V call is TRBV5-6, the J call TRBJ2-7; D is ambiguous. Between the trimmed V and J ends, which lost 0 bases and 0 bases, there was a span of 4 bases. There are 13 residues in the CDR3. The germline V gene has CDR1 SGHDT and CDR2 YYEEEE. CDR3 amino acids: CASSLGASYEQYF. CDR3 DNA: TGTGCCAGCAGCTTGGGAGCCTCCTACGAGCAGTACTTC. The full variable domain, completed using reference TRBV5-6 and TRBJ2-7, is DAGVTQSPTHLIKTRGQQVTLRCSPKSGHDTVSWYQQALGQGPQFIFQYYEEEERQRGNFPDRFSGHQFPNYSSELNVNALLLGDSALYLCASSLGASYEQYFGPGTRLTVT.

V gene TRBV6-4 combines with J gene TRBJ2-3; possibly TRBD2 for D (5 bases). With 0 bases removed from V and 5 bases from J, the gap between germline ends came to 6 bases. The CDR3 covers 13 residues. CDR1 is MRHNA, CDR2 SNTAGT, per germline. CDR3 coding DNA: TGTGCCAGCAGTGACTCCGGGGAAGATACGCAGTATTTT. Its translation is CASSDSGEDTQYF.

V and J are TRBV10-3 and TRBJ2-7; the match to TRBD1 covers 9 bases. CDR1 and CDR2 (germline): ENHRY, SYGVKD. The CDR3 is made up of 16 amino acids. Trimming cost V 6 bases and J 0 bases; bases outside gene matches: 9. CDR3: CAIRNPGTGSSYEQYF. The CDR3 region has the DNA TGTGCCATCAGGAATCCCGGGACAGGGAGCTCCTACGAGCAGTACTTC.

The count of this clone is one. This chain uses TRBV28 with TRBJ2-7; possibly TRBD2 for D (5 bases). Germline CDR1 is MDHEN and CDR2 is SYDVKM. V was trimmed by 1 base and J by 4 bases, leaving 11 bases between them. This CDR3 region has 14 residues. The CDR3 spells CASSLSIGGYEQYF. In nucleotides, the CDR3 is TGTGCCAGCAGTTTATCGATTGGAGGATACGAGCAGTACTTC.

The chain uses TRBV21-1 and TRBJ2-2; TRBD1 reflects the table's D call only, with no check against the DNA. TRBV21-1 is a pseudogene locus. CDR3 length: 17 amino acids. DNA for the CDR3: TGTGCCAGCAGCAAAAACTGGACATGGACGAACACCGGGGAGCTGTTTTTT. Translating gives CASSKNWTWTNTGELFF.

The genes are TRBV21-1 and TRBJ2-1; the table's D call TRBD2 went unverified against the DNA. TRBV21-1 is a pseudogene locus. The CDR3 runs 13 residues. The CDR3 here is CASMASGGHEQFF. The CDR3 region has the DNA TGTGCCAGCATGGCTAGCGGGGGTCATGAGCAGTTCTTC.

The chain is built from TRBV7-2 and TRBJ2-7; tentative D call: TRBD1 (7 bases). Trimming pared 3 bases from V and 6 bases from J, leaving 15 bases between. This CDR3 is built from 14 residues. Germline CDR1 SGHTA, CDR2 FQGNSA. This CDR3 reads CASSFGAGGSEQYF. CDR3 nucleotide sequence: TGTGCCAGCAGCTTCGGGGCAGGGGGGTCCGAGCAGTACTTC.

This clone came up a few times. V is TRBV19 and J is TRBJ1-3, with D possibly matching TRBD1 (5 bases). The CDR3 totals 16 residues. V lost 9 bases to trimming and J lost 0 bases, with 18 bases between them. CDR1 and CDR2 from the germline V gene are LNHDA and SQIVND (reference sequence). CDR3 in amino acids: CASSSGSLNSGNTIYF. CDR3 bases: TGTGCCAGCTCCTCAGGGTCACTTAACTCTGGAAACACCATATATTTT.

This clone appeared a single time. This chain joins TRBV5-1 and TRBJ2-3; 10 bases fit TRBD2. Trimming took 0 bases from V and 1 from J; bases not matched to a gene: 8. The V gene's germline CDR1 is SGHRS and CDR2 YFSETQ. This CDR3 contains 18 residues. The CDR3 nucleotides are TGCGCCAGCAGCTTGGCCGTTAGCGGGGGGAGTGGCACAGATACGCAGTATTTT. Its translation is CASSLAVSGGSGTDTQYF.

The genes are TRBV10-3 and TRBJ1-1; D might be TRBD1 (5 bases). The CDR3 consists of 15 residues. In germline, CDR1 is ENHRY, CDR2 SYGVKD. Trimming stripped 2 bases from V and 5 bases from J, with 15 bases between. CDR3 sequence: CAISEASGPVTEAFF. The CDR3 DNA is TGTGCCATCAGTGAGGCGTCAGGGCCGGTGACTGAAGCTTTCTTT.

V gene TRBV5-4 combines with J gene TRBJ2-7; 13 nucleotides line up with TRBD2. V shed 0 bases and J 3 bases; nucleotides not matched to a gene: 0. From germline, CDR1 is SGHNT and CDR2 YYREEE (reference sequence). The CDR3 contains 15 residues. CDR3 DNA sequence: TGTGCCAGCAGCTTGGGGACTAGCGGGGGCTACGAGCAGTACTTC. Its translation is CASSLGTSGGYEQYF.

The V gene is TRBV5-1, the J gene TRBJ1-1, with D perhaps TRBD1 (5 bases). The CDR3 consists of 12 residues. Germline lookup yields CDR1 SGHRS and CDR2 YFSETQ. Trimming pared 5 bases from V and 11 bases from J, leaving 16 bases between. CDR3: CASSWGGEGAFF. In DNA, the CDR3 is TGCGCCAGCAGTTGGGGCGGGGAGGGCGCTTTCTTT.

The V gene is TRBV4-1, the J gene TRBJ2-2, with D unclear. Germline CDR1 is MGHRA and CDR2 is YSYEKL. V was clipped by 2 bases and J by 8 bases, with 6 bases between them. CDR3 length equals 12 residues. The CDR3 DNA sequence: TGCGCCAGCAGCCAATTATCGGGGGAGCTGTTTTTT. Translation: CASSQLSGELFF.

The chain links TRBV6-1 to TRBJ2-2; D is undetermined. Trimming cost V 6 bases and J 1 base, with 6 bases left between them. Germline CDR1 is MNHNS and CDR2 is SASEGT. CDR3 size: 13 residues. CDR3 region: CASRQLNTGELFF. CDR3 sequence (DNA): TGTGCCAGCAGACAGCTGAACACCGGGGAGCTGTTTTTT.

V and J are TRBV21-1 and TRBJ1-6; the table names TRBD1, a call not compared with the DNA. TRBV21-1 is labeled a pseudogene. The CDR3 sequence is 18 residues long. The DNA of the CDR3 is TGTGCCAGCAGACACCGGGACAGGAGAAGGGGACTTAATTCACCCCTCCACTTT. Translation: CASRHRDRRRGLNSPLHF.

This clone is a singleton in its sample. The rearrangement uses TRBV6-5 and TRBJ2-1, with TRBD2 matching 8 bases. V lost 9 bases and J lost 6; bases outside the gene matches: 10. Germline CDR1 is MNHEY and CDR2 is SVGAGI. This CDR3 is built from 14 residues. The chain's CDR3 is CASRGRGAANEQFF. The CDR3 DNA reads TGTGCCAGTCGCGGGCGGGGGGCCGCCAATGAGCAGTTCTTC.

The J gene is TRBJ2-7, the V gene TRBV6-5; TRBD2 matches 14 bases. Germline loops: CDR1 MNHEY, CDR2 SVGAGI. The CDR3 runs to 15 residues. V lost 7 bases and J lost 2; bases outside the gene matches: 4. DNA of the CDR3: TGTGCCAGCACCAGACTAGCGGGGGGGCCCTACGAGCAGTACTTC. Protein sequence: CASTRLAGGPYEQYF.

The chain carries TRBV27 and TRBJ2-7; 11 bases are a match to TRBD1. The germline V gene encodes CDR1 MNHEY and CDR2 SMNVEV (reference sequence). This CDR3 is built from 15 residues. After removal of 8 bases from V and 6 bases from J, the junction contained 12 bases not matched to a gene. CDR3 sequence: CASSFGWTGGFEQYF. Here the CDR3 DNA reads TGTGCCAGCTCCTTCGGGTGGACAGGGGGCTTCGAGCAGTACTTC.

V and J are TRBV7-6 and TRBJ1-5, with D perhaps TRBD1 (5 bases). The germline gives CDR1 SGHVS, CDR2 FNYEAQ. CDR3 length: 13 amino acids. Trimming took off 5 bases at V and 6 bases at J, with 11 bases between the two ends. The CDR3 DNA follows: TGTGCCAGCAGCAGGGGCGGGGGTCAGCCCCAGCATTTT. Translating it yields CASSRGGGQPQHF.

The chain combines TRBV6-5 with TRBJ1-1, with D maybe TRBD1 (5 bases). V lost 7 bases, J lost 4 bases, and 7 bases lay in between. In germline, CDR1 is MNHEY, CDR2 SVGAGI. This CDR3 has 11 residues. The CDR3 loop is CASTGGTEAFF. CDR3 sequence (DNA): TGTGCCAGCACGGGGGGCACTGAAGCTTTCTTT.

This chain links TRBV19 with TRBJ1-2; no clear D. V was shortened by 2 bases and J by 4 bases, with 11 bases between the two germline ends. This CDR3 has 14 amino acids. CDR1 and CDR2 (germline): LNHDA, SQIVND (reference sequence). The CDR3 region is CASSITPGFYGYTF. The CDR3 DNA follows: TGTGCCAGTAGTATAACCCCGGGGTTCTATGGCTACACCTTC.

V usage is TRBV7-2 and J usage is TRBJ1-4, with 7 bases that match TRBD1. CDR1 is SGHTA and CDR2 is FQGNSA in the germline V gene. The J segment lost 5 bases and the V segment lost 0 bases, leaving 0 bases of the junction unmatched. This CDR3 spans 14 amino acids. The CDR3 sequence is CASSLAGGNEKLFF. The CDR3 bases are TGTGCCAGCAGCTTAGCAGGGGGCAATGAAAAACTGTTTTTT.